These T cell receptor beta chains were read from a single sample in a study of OX40 agonist ivuxolimab in advanced cancers. Only in-frame clones appear in the TCRdb table, and some are missing; sequencing was by immunoSEQ multiplex PCR. Of 85,000 to 95,000 clones in the sample, roughly nine tenths were seen once. The starting material was CD4+ or CD8+ T cells sorted from blood, obtained in a trial of the OX40 agonist ivuxolimab. Receptor source: an adult with an advanced solid tumor such as melanoma, head and neck, liver or kidney cancer. Each CDR3 is given with its conserved first and last residue. D genes are given only for firm matches. A clone size is listed for some rows: how often the clone was seen (once, few, many), or a class if it is expanded.

clone size	D gene	V gene	J gene	CDR3 protein	CDR3 DNA
NA	NA	TRBV11-3	TRBJ1-1	CASSLGWAENTEAFF	TGTGCCAGCAGCTTAGGGTGGGCGGAGAACACTGAAGCTTTCTTT
NA	NA	TRBV6-1	TRBJ1-4	CASTQDWYEKLFF	TGTGCCAGCACGCAGGATTGGTATGAAAAACTGTTTTTT
NA	TRBD2	TRBV11-2	TRBJ2-7	CASSLDYSGRGEQYF	TGTGCCAGCAGCTTAGATTACAGCGGGAGAGGTGAGCAGTACTTC
NA	TRBD1	TRBV18	TRBJ2-7	CASSPPDRGAYEQYF	TGTGCCAGCTCACCCCCGGACAGGGGGGCCTACGAGCAGTACTTC
NA	TRBD1	TRBV7-3	TRBJ2-5	CASSPAGQGRRAETQYF	TGTGCCAGCAGTCCGGCGGGACAGGGTCGCCGGGCGGAGACCCAGTACTTC
NA	TRBD1	TRBV28	TRBJ1-2	CASTRSGTGIYGYTF	TGTGCCAGCACCCGATCCGGGACAGGGATCTATGGCTACACCTTC
once	TRBD2	TRBV10-3	TRBJ2-1	CAIGLGVGDEQFF	TGTGCCATCGGACTAGGGGTAGGCGATGAGCAGTTCTTC
NA	TRBD1	TRBV29-1	TRBJ2-1	CSVEGQGDEQFF	TGCAGCGTTGAAGGACAGGGGGATGAGCAGTTCTTC
NA	NA	TRBV5-1	TRBJ2-7	CASSLDGSSYEQYF	TGCGCCAGCAGCTTGGACGGGAGCTCCTACGAGCAGTACTTC
NA	NA	TRBV7-2	TRBJ2-7	CASSPRHPEQYF	TGTGCCAGCAGCCCCCGACACCCCGAGCAGTACTTC
NA	TRBD2	TRBV10-1	TRBJ2-3	CASTLRRGDTQYF	TGCGCCAGTACTTTAAGGCGGGGGGATACGCAGTATTTT
NA	NA	TRBV7-9	TRBJ2-1	CASVREVEQFF	TGTGCCAGCGTAAGGGAGGTTGAGCAGTTCTTC
NA	TRBD1	TRBV28	TRBJ1-3	CASSPQGGSGNTIYF	TGTGCCAGCAGTCCGCAGGGGGGTTCAGGAAACACCATATATTTT
NA	NA	TRBV7-2	TRBJ2-7	CASSLETGTLYEQYF	TGTGCCAGCAGCTTAGAAACTGGGACTCTATACGAGCAGTACTTC
NA	NA	TRBV4-2	TRBJ2-3	CASSQRVSTDTQYF	TGTGCCAGCAGCCAACGGGTTAGCACAGATACGCAGTATTTT
NA	NA	TRBV6-1	TRBJ2-5	CASGGHFQETQYF	TGTGCCAGCGGGGGGCACTTCCAAGAGACCCAGTACTTC
NA	NA	TRBV7-3	TRBJ2-1	CASSLLWSSYNEQFF	TGTGCCAGCAGCTTACTCTGGAGCTCCTACAATGAGCAGTTCTTC
once	NA	TRBV7-6	TRBJ2-1	CASSLEAASNEQFF	TGTGCCAGCAGCTTAGAAGCCGCCTCCAATGAGCAGTTCTTC
NA	NA	TRBV13	TRBJ2-3	CASSLVSTDTQYF	TGTGCCAGCAGCTTAGTTAGCACAGATACGCAGTATTTT
NA	NA	TRBV13	TRBJ2-7	CASSQTDRAGEQYF	TGTGCCAGCAGCCAAACGGACCGGGCGGGCGAGCAGTACTTC
NA	TRBD1	TRBV11-1	TRBJ1-2	CAPDRPDRGRLGYGYTF	TGTGCCCCTGATCGACCGGACAGGGGTCGTTTGGGCTATGGCTACACCTTC
NA	NA	TRBV5-1	TRBJ2-3	CASSVFRTDTQYF	TGCGCCAGCAGCGTGTTTAGAACAGATACGCAGTATTTT
NA	NA	TRBV6-8	TRBJ2-2	CASPAPKNREGGELFF	TGTGCCAGCCCCGCCCCAAAAAACAGGGAAGGTGGGGAGCTGTTTTTT
NA	TRBD2	TRBV28	TRBJ2-3	CASTRGLSGGDTQYF	TGTGCCAGCACCCGGGGGCTTAGCGGGGGGGATACGCAGTATTTT
once	NA	TRBV19	TRBJ1-5	CASSMLGGQPQHF	TGTGCCAGTAGTATGTTAGGTGGCCAGCCCCAGCATTTT
NA	NA	TRBV15	TRBJ2-7	CATSRGYAGTSSYEQYF	TGTGCCACCAGCAGAGGTTATGCAGGGACGTCCTCCTACGAGCAGTACTTC
NA	NA	TRBV28	TRBJ1-5	CASSSPTGRNQPQHF	TGTGCCAGCAGTTCCCCCACCGGAAGAAATCAGCCCCAGCATTTT
once	NA	TRBV14	TRBJ2-7	CASSRRVLYEQYF	TGTGCCAGCAGTCGCAGGGTTCTGTACGAGCAGTACTTC
NA	NA	TRBV23-1	TRBJ2-7	CASSQWRYEQYF	TGCGCCAGCAGTCAATGGAGGTACGAGCAGTACTTC
once	NA	TRBV2	TRBJ2-7	CASSENPYEQYF	TGTGCCAGCAGTGAAAACCCCTACGAGCAGTACTTC
NA	NA	TRBV5-1	TRBJ2-5	CASSLVGSEGVAQYF	TGCGCCAGCAGCTTGGTCGGGAGCGAGGGGGTGGCCCAGTACTTC
NA	TRBD1	TRBV27	TRBJ2-7	CASRRDRGNYEQYF	TGTGCCAGCAGAAGAGACAGGGGGAACTACGAGCAGTACTTC
NA	NA	TRBV2	TRBJ2-5	CASSGPRDRQETQYF	TGTGCCAGCAGTGGACCCCGGGACCGGCAAGAGACCCAGTACTTC
once	NA	TRBV28	TRBJ1-5	CASSSPGGGNQPQHF	TGTGCCAGCAGTTCCCCCGGGGGAGGCAATCAGCCCCAGCATTTT
few	NA	TRBV11-2	TRBJ2-3	CASSLGGGADTQYF	TGTGCCAGCAGCTTGGGTGGAGGCGCAGATACGCAGTATTTT
NA	NA	TRBV19	TRBJ1-5	CASSQNPNQPQHF	TGTGCCAGTAGTCAGAATCCCAATCAGCCCCAGCATTTT
NA	TRBD2	TRBV29-1	TRBJ2-7	CSVARRLADSYEQYF	TGCAGCGTTGCCAGACGACTAGCGGACTCCTACGAGCAGTACTTC
NA	NA	TRBV5-6	TRBJ2-3	CASTGGLGYTDTQYF	TGTGCCAGCACCGGAGGATTGGGTTACACAGATACGCAGTATTTT
NA	NA	TRBV5-1	TRBJ2-5	CASSLASWGILETQYF	TGCGCCAGCAGCTTGGCCTCATGGGGGATCTTGGAGACCCAGTACTTC
NA	NA	TRBV30	TRBJ2-7	CAWSVSAGLKTYEQYF	TGTGCCTGGAGTGTATCTGCGGGACTGAAGACCTACGAGCAGTACTTC
NA	TRBD1	TRBV2	TRBJ1-4	CASSRGLGEKLFF	TGTGCCAGCTCGAGGGGGCTCGGGGAAAAACTGTTTTTT
NA	NA	TRBV18	TRBJ1-2	CASSPVGPGLDYGYTF	NA
NA	TRBD1	TRBV30	TRBJ2-7	CAWTHGKTGGLGEQYF	TGTGCCTGGACACACGGAAAGACAGGGGGCTTAGGCGAGCAGTACTTC
NA	NA	TRBV28	TRBJ1-2	CASSSLGGQDYGYTF	TGTGCCAGCAGTTCGCTCGGGGGTCAGGACTATGGCTACACCTTC
NA	NA	TRBV7-9	TRBJ2-1	CASTLGWGWNEQFF	TGTGCCAGCACCCTTGGGTGGGGTTGGAATGAGCAGTTCTTC